The 4 T cell receptor beta chains below were found in one sample sequenced in a study of blood T cell repertoires in COVID-19. The table came from immunoSEQ multiplex PCR; TCRdb's copy has only in-frame clones and leaves some out. The table records some 180,000 clones, roughly three quarters of them present only once. The sample taken for sequencing was peripheral blood. These TCRs come from a woman in her fifties or sixties with active or convalescent COVID-19.

This clone appeared a single time. The chain links TRBV5-1 to TRBJ2-1, with D maybe TRBD2 (5 bases). CDR1 and CDR2 (germline): SGHRS, YFSETQ. The V end lost 1 base, the J end lost 6 bases, and 17 bases lay between the germline ends. The CDR3 is 16 residues long. For the CDR3, the DNA is TGCGCCAGCAGCTTGACCTCTGGGCTCCGGGGCAATGAGCAGTTCTTC. Protein sequence: CASSLTSGLRGNEQFF.

The rearrangement uses TRBV10-3 and TRBJ1-6, with 10 nucleotides matching TRBD1. Germline V gene lookup returns CDR1 ENHRY and CDR2 SYGVKD. V was clipped by 6 bases and J by 7 bases; unmatched bases: 0. The CDR3 covers 13 residues. CDR3: CAIRGQGNSPLHF. CDR3 nucleotide sequence: TGTGCCATCAGGGGACAGGGGAATTCACCCCTCCACTTT.

The chain recombines TRBV6-5 with TRBJ1-5; TRBD1 matches 8 bases. Unmatched junction bases numbered 4, after V lost 6 bases and J lost 3 bases. The CDR3 is made up of 14 amino acids. Germline V gene lookup returns CDR1 MNHEY and CDR2 SVGAGI. Written as DNA, the CDR3 is TGTGCCAGCAGGGACAGGGCGGACAATCAGCCCCAGCATTTT. Encoded protein: CASRDRADNQPQHF.

The chain employs TRBV14 and TRBJ2-5; D is undetermined. In germline, CDR1 is SGHDN, CDR2 FVKESK. Trimming left V 1 base short and J 5 bases short, with 14 bases between. This CDR3 comprises 15 residues. The CDR3 protein is CASSQGTGAWETQYF. The DNA of the CDR3 is TGTGCCAGCAGCCAAGGAACTGGAGCATGGGAGACCCAGTACTTC.